Detailed here is one T cell receptor (beta chain). Germline values: CDR1 SGHTA, CDR2 FQGNSA. V lost 3 bases to trimming and J lost 0 bases; unmatched junction nucleotides: 8. CDR3 length: 17 residues. In the original workflow: Quantification of nucleated cells was approximated via reference gene primer amplification. This table comes from immunoSEQ multiplex PCR, and its TCRdb copy is limited to in-frame clones, with some not included. V, J and clone size were drawn from that table, and D and trimming were deduced from the DNA. The sample contains 250,000 or so clones, roughly 82% of which appear only once. This entry is derived from a study of blood T cell repertoires in COVID-19. On the study more broadly: Samples of COVID-19 (acute and convalescent) were obtained from the United States, Italy and Spain. PBMCs, B-cell-depleted T cells, or T cells provided the cDNA or gDNA that made up the material.

The clonotype was recovered from a woman in her seventies with acute or convalescent COVID-19. Specimen: peripheral blood. The chain recombines TRBV7-2 with TRBJ1-3, with 7 bases matching TRBD1. CDR3 DNA: TGTGCCAGCAGCTTCACTGGACAGGCGAACTCTGGAAACACCATATATTTT. Its translation: CASSFTGQANSGNTIYF.